What follows are 29 T cell receptor beta chains derived from one specimen sequenced in a study of regulatory T cells in long-lasting Graves disease. Libraries of TCR beta came from iRepertoire HTBI primers plus Arm-PCR of CDR3 regions. TCRdb re-analysed the multiplex PCR reads in MiXCR, keeping a single row per CDR3 protein. The sample has 450,000 or so distinct CDR3 sequences, approximately 22% seen once. Time point of the sample: persistent/refractory GD, antithyroid drugs over 5 years with positive TRAb. Following extraction of RNA from PBMCs, that RNA was used to make the TCR library. Sequenced material: peripheral blood mononuclear cells (PBMCs), taken when the disease was refractory, from a patient treated with antithyroid drugs. Receptor source: a female donor with Graves disease.

A few counts support this clonotype. The rearrangement links TRBV12-3 or TRBV12-4 to TRBJ1-5; 8 nucleotides match TRBD1. J lost 2 bases, V lost 7 bases, and 7 bases had no gene match. The CDR3 extends over 15 amino acids. CDR3 in DNA: TGTGCCAGCAATGGACAGGGCGCTGGCAATCAGCCCCAGCATTTT. This codes for CASNGQGAGNQPQHF.

This clonotype was observed a few times. The chain has TRBV20-1 and TRBJ1-6, with 9 bases matching TRBD1. J gave up 5 bases and V 0 bases, and 5 bases lay outside the gene matches. The CDR3 totals 16 residues. CDR1 is DFQATT and CDR2 is SNEGSKA in the germline V gene (reference sequence). CDR3 sequence: CSARDPRQGDNSPLHF. CDR3 nucleotides: TGCAGTGCTAGAGACCCCAGACAGGGGGATAATTCACCCCTCCACTTT.

This clonotype was observed a few times. V and J are TRBV7-2 and TRBJ1-6, with D perhaps matching TRBD1 (5 bases). The V and J ends lost 1 base and 9 bases respectively, with 13 bases between them. CDR1 SGHTA and CDR2 FQGNSA come from the germline V gene. CDR3 length equals 15 residues. The CDR3 sequence: CASSLEVGASSPLHF. In DNA, the CDR3 is TGTGCCAGCAGCTTAGAAGTAGGGGCTAGTTCACCCCTCCACTTT. Together with reference TRBV7-2 and TRBJ1-6, the CDR3 gives the full variable domain: GAGVSQSPSNKVTEKGKDVELRCDPISGHTALYWYRQSLGQGLEFLIYFQGNSAPDKSGLPSDRFSAERTGGSVSTLTIQRTQQEDSAVYLCASSLEVGASSPLHFGNGTRLTVT.

This clonotype has more than one count but fewer than ten. The rearrangement links TRBV20-1 to TRBJ1-1; 8 nucleotides align to TRBD1. In germline, CDR1 is DFQATT, CDR2 SNEGSKA (reference sequence). J lost 9 bases, V lost 2 bases, and 5 bases had no gene match. The CDR3 sequence is 12 residues long. This chain's CDR3 is CSARPGQEKAFF. The CDR3 DNA follows: TGCAGTGCTAGACCGGGACAGGAGAAAGCTTTCTTT.

This clonotype was found many times. The chain links TRBV12-3 or TRBV12-4 to TRBJ2-7; D possibly corresponds to TRBD1 (5 bases). V lost 8 bases, J lost 0 bases, and 11 bases lay in between. The CDR3 has 13 amino acids. The CDR3 DNA follows: TGTGCCAGCCGTAGGGGCCACTCCTACGAGCAGTACTTC. As protein: CASRRGHSYEQYF.

This clonotype was detected many times. The rearrangement joins TRBV19 to TRBJ2-7; possibly TRBD1 or TRBD2 for D (6 bases each). This CDR3 has 15 amino acids. V shed 4 bases and J shed 3 bases, with 16 bases lying between them. CDR1 LNHDA and CDR2 SQIVND come from the germline V gene (reference sequence). The CDR3 DNA is TGTGCCAGTAGTACACAAAACGGGGGCGACTACGAGCAGTACTTC. Its protein product is CASSTQNGGDYEQYF.

This clonotype was detected many times. The J gene is TRBJ2-7, the V gene TRBV7-2; tentative D call: TRBD2 (6 bases). Trimming shortened V by 4 bases and J by 0 bases, and 13 bases separated the two germline ends. The CDR3 covers 15 residues. Germline V gene sequence: CDR1 SGHTA, CDR2 FQGNSA. The CDR3 nucleotides are TGTGCCAGCAGCTACAACGCGGGGCTCTCCTACGAGCAGTACTTC. Its protein is CASSYNAGLSYEQYF.

The chain has TRBV3-1 and TRBJ2-1; no clear D gene. V lost 2 bases to trimming and J lost 0 bases, with 8 bases between them. The V gene's germline CDR1 is LGHDT and CDR2 YNNKEL (reference sequence). The CDR3 contains 15 residues. The CDR3 loop is CASSQQASSYNEQFF. The CDR3 coding sequence is TGTGCCAGCAGCCAACAGGCCAGCTCCTACAATGAGCAGTTCTTC.

The genes are TRBV5-1 and TRBJ2-2; perhaps TRBD1 as D (5 bases). CDR3 size: 15 residues. Germline V CDR1 and CDR2: SGHRS, YFSETQ. V dropped 0 bases and J dropped 4 bases, with 10 bases sitting between them. The CDR3 DNA reads as TGCGCCAGCAGCTTGGGGGGCAGGGCCACCGGGGAGCTGTTTTTT. Residues: CASSLGGRATGELFF.

This clonotype has ten or more counts. The V gene is TRBV6-1, the J gene TRBJ2-7; 8 bases are a match to TRBD1. CDR3 length: 13 residues. V was clipped by 7 bases and J by 5 bases; unmatched bases: 7. CDR1 MNHNS and CDR2 SASEGT come from the germline V gene. The CDR3 coding sequence is TGTGCCAGCACCGGACAGGGTAGGGACGAGCAGTACTTC. Encoded protein: CASTGQGRDEQYF.

This clonotype was recorded a few times. The CDR3 loop is CGGTSYNEQFF. The CDR3 DNA sequence: TGCGGAGGGACTAGCTACAATGAGCAGTTCTTC. The chain has TRBV29-1 and TRBJ2-1, with 8 bases aligning to TRBD2. CDR1 and CDR2 from the germline V gene are SQVTM and ANQGSEA. The CDR3 is 11 amino acids.

The J gene is TRBJ1-4, the V gene TRBV19; a possible D gene is TRBD1 (6 bases). Germline-derived CDR1 and CDR2 are LNHDA and SQIVND (reference sequence). The length of the CDR3 is 15 residues. V lost 8 bases, J lost 3 bases, and 16 bases lay in between. The CDR3 nucleotides are TGTGCCAGTTCGTCGAGGGGGGCTCCTAATGAAAAACTGTTTTTT. Its protein is CASSSRGAPNEKLFF.

As regards this clonotype: A read error may explain this, as a much larger clone is one base away. The CDR3 reads CASGGDGVLEKLFF. The CDR3 coding sequence is TGTGCCAGCGGAGGCGACGGGGTTCTTGAAAAACTGTTTTTT. The genes are TRBV7-2 and TRBJ1-4; D call uncertain. From germline, CDR1 is SGHTA and CDR2 FQGNSA. The ends were cut back, 8 bases at V and 7 bases at J, with 17 bases in the middle. The CDR3 is 14 amino acids.

This clonotype was counted at least ten times. This chain joins TRBV28 and TRBJ2-5, with a possible D match to TRBD2 (5 bases). Trimming pared 5 bases from V and 5 bases from J, leaving 9 bases between. Germline loops: CDR1 MDHEN, CDR2 SYDVKM. The length of the CDR3 is 12 residues. The CDR3 region is CASSRDVETQYF. CDR3 DNA sequence: TGTGCCAGCAGTCGGGATGTGGAGACCCAGTACTTC. The complete variable domain, with remaining parts taken from reference TRBV28 and TRBJ2-5, reads DVKVTQSSRYLVKRTGEKVFLECVQDMDHENMFWYRQDPGLGLRLIYFSYDVKMKEKGDIPEGYSVSREKKERFSLILESASTNQTSMYLCASSRDVETQYFGPGTRLLVL.

This clonotype has at least ten counts. The chain links TRBV15 to TRBJ2-7; 7 bases are shared with TRBD1. This CDR3 is built from 15 residues. V was clipped by 8 bases and J by 5 bases; unmatched bases: 15. Per the germline V gene, CDR1 is LNHNV and CDR2 is YYDKDF (reference sequence). This chain's CDR3 is CATAPGQTYPNEQYF. The CDR3 DNA reads as TGTGCCACCGCCCCGGGACAGACCTATCCGAACGAGCAGTACTTC.

This clonotype was observed at least ten times. J is TRBJ2-5 and V is TRBV10-3, with D unresolved. Trimming stripped 0 bases from V and 5 bases from J, with 7 bases between. Germline V gene sequence: CDR1 ENHRY, CDR2 SYGVKD. The CDR3 has 13 residues. The CDR3 protein is CAISESTLETQYF. DNA of the CDR3: TGTGCCATCAGTGAGTCCACGTTGGAGACCCAGTACTTC.

This clonotype was seen a handful of times. The rearrangement uses TRBV7-9 and TRBJ2-5, with TRBD2 as a possible D gene (6 bases). CDR3 length: 14 residues. CDR1 and CDR2 (germline): SEHNR, FQNEAQ (reference sequence). With 6 bases removed from V and 6 bases from J, the gap between germline ends came to 17 bases. DNA of the CDR3: TGTGCCAGCAGTTCCGCCGGGGGTAGGCAGACCCAGTACTTC. Translation: CASSSAGGRQTQYF.

This clonotype came up many times. J is TRBJ2-7 and V is TRBV7-2; D may be TRBD2 (6 bases). From germline, CDR1 is SGHTA and CDR2 FQGNSA. The CDR3 extends over 15 amino acids. The V end was cut by 2 bases, the J end by 6 bases, with 17 bases between. The CDR3 coding sequence is TGTGCCAGCAGCTTAACCGGGCCGCGGGATGGCGAGCAGTACTTC. Translated: CASSLTGPRDGEQYF. Based on the CDR3 plus reference TRBV7-2 and TRBJ2-7, the full variable domain is GAGVSQSPSNKVTEKGKDVELRCDPISGHTALYWYRQSLGQGLEFLIYFQGNSAPDKSGLPSDRFSAERTGGSVSTLTIQRTQQEDSAVYLCASSLTGPRDGEQYFGPGTRLTVT.

The sample holds a few counts of this clonotype. The chain links TRBV12-3 or TRBV12-4 to TRBJ1-5; D is ambiguous. Trimming removed 2 bases at V and 9 bases at J, with 11 bases between. The CDR3 runs 13 residues. The CDR3 region has the DNA TGTGCCAGCAGTTTAAGGGAACAGTCGCCCCAGCATTTT. The encoded protein is CASSLREQSPQHF.

This clonotype was found many times. The genes are TRBV12-3 or TRBV12-4 and TRBJ2-5; D is possibly TRBD2 (6 bases). Deletions cut 11 bases from V and 5 bases from J, with 21 bases between. The CDR3 is 14 residues long. In DNA form, the CDR3 reads TGTGCCTCAGCTGGCGCGGGGTCAACGGAGACCCAGTACTTC. Protein product: CASAGAGSTETQYF.

This clonotype was detected ten times or more. The chain couples TRBV12-5 to TRBJ2-5; 7 bases are shared with TRBD2. Germline V gene sequence: CDR1 LGHNT, CDR2 FRNRAP. The CDR3 has 17 amino acids. With V trimmed by 5 bases and J by 3 bases, 15 bases remained unmatched. The CDR3 region has the DNA TGTGCTAGTGGTCCCCTTTTCGAGCTAGCGGCAAAAGAGACCCAGTACTTC. Residues: CASGPLFELAAKETQYF.

The CDR3 region has the DNA TGCAGTGCCACCCCAGGGTTGGAGGCCTATAATTCACCCCTCCACTTT. Translation gives CSATPGLEAYNSPLHF. The chain uses TRBV20-1 and TRBJ1-6; D is possibly TRBD1 (5 bases). CDR3 length: 16 amino acids. CDR1 is DFQATT, CDR2 SNEGSKA, per germline (reference sequence). Trimming pared 6 bases from V and 2 bases from J, leaving 17 bases between.

This chain joins TRBV9 and TRBJ1-4; D is uncertain. The CDR3 runs to 15 residues. The V gene's germline CDR1 is SGDLS and CDR2 YYNGEE. V was trimmed by 2 bases and J by 0 bases, leaving 8 bases between them. Written as DNA, the CDR3 is TGTGCCAGCAGCGTGGACTTTTCAACTAATGAAAAACTGTTTTTT. This encodes CASSVDFSTNEKLFF.

Only a few counts were recorded for this clonotype. The chain has TRBV5-1 and TRBJ2-2; D not resolved. Germline V gives CDR1 SGHRS, CDR2 YFSETQ. The CDR3 extends over 15 amino acids. V was shortened by 2 bases and J by 6 bases, with 14 bases between the two germline ends. Here the CDR3 DNA reads TGCGCCAGCAGCTTCGGACCTTTCCTTCCCGGGGAGCTGTTTTTT. This codes for CASSFGPFLPGELFF.

The chain combines TRBV6-2 or TRBV6-3 with TRBJ2-2, with 11 bases identical to TRBD2. Germline V CDR1 and CDR2: MNHEY, SVGEGT. V gave up 4 bases and J gave up 4 bases; unmatched junction bases: 5. This CDR3 region has 16 residues. Written as DNA, the CDR3 is TGTGCCAGCAGTTCCGCTAGCGGGAGGTTCACCGGGGAGCTGTTTTTT. It codes for CASSSASGRFTGELFF.

The rearrangement joins TRBV9 to TRBJ2-7; 7 bases align to TRBD1. The CDR3 is 15 residues long. The germline gives CDR1 SGDLS, CDR2 YYNGEE. V shed 0 bases, J shed 5 bases, and the junction held 8 bases outside the gene matches. CDR3 bases: TGTGCCAGCAGCGTAGCGCCCCAGGACAGGCACGAGCAGTACTTC. Translated: CASSVAPQDRHEQYF.

This clonotype occurred many times. The gene calls are TRBV28 and TRBJ2-7, with D possibly being TRBD1 (5 bases). V shed 3 bases and J shed 2 bases, with 14 bases lying between them. Per the germline V gene, CDR1 is MDHEN and CDR2 is SYDVKM. The CDR3 consists of 15 residues. For the CDR3, the DNA is TGTGCCAGCAGTTTTCATGGGGCAGGAGCCTACGAGCAGTACTTC. This encodes CASSFHGAGAYEQYF.

This clonotype appeared many times. The chain joins TRBV6-2 or TRBV6-3 to TRBJ1-1; D is unclear. The CDR3 extends over 12 amino acids. Germline CDR1 and CDR2: MNHEY and SVGEGT. The ends were cut back, 0 bases at V and 5 bases at J, with 4 bases in the middle. CDR3 protein: CASSYSRTEAFF. DNA of the CDR3: TGTGCCAGCAGTTACTCGAGAACTGAAGCTTTCTTT.

The sample holds many counts of this clonotype. This sequence joins TRBV28 and TRBJ1-2, with a weak D call TRBD1 (5 bases). CDR3 length: 15 amino acids. V shed 5 bases and J shed 0 bases, with 13 bases lying between them. Germline V CDR1 and CDR2: MDHEN, SYDVKM. The DNA of the CDR3 is TGTGCCAGCAGTGGGTCGCAGGGAACTAACTATGGCTACACCTTC. This translates into CASSGSQGTNYGYTF.